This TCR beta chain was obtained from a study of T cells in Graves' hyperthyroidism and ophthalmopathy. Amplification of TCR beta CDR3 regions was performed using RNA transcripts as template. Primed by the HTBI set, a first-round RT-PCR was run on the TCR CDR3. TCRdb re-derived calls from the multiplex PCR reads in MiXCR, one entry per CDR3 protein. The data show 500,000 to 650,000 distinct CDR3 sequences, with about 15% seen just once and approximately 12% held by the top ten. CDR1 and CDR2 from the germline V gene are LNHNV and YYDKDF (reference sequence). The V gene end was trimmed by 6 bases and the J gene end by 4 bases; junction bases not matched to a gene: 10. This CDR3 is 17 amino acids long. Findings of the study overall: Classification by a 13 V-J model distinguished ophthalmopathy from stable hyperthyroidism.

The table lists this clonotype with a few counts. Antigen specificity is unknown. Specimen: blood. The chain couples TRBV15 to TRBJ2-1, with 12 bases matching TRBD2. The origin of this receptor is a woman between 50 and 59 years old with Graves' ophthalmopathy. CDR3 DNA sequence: TGTGCCACCAGGGGACTACGTGGACTAGCGGGATACAATGAGCAGTTCTTC. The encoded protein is CATRGLRGLAGYNEQFF.